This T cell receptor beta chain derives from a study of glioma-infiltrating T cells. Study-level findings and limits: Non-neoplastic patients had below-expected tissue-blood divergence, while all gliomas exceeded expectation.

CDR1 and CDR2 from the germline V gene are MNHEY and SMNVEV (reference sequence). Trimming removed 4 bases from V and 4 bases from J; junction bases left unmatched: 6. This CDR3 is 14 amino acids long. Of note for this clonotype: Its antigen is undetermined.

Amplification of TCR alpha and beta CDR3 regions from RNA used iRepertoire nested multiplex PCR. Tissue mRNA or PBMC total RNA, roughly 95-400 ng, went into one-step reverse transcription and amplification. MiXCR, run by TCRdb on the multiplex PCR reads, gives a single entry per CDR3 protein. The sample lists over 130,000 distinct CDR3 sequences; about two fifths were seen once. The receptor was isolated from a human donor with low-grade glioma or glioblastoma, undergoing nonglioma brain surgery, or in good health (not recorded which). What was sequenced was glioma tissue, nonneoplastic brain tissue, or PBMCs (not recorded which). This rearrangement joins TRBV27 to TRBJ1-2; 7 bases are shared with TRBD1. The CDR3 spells CASSYRDSFYGYTF. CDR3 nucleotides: TGTGCCAGCAGTTACCGGGACAGCTTCTATGGCTACACCTTC.